The 31 T cell receptor beta chains below were found in one sample sequenced in a study of T-cell memory formation after mild COVID-19 (dated by TCRdb to 2020 to 2022). Libraries were constructed by 5' RACE. TCRdb shows the sequencer as Illumina NovaSeq 6000. TCRdb reprocessed the public reads (quality trimming at Q25 with fastp, clone calling with MiXCR) and kept in-frame beta chains. Rows are unified per CDR3 protein, each entry keeping the most common DNA and genes. This sample gives over 450,000 distinct CDR3 sequences in total; about 20% of them show up just once. The ten biggest clones cover about 12% of the sample. What was sequenced was PBMCs or a T cell subset sorted from them (not recorded which). These receptors all come from an adult woman who had mild COVID-19 (a few samples of this study predate the infection). The sample titles of this study are shuffled in the database, so cell type and time point are left out; the donor was told from shared clones.

The V and J genes are TRBV5-1 and TRBJ2-5; no reliable D call. The CDR3 length is 16 residues. CDR1 and CDR2 from the germline V gene are SGHRS and YFSETQ. V shed 3 bases and J shed 4 bases, with 19 bases lying between them. This chain's CDR3 is CASSSEYVRIGETQYF. For the CDR3, the DNA is TGCGCCAGCAGCTCCGAATATGTTAGGATTGGAGAGACCCAGTACTTC.

V usage is TRBV7-2 and J usage is TRBJ2-5; possible D gene TRBD1, 6 bases. The V gene lost 7 bases and the J gene lost 4 bases, with 13 bases spanning the gap. In germline, CDR1 is SGHTA, CDR2 FQGNSA. This CDR3 spans 13 amino acids. The CDR3: CASNRVHGETQYF. The CDR3 DNA reads as TGTGCCAGCAACAGGGTTCATGGAGAGACCCAGTACTTC.

The chain links TRBV24-1 to TRBJ2-7, with 7 bases matching TRBD1. This CDR3 region has 13 residues. The germline CDR1 and CDR2 sequences are KGHDR and SFDVKD. After removal of 10 bases from V and 0 bases from J, the junction contained 5 bases not matched to a gene. The CDR3 sequence is CATQTGSSYEQYF. The CDR3 DNA is TGTGCCACTCAGACAGGGAGCTCCTACGAGCAGTACTTC.

In this sample, this clonotype turned up many times. The V gene is TRBV11-2, the J gene TRBJ1-4; D is ambiguous. The length of the CDR3 is 13 residues. V was clipped by 4 bases and J by 2 bases, with 5 bases between them. Germline V gives CDR1 SGHAT, CDR2 FQNNGV. CDR3: CASSSRTNEKLFF. CDR3 in DNA: TGTGCCAGCAGCTCAAGGACTAATGAAAAACTGTTTTTT.

The V gene is TRBV19, the J gene TRBJ1-1; D may be TRBD1 (6 bases). This CDR3 has 14 residues. The germline CDR1 and CDR2 sequences are LNHDA and SQIVND (reference sequence). V lost 3 bases and J 4 bases, leaving 12 bases between the germline ends. Written as DNA, the CDR3 is TGTGCCAGTAGTATGGTGGGGGGGGCCACTGAAGCTTTCTTT. Encoded protein: CASSMVGGATEAFF.

The rearrangement joins TRBV29-1 to TRBJ1-5, with D possibly matching TRBD1 (5 bases). Germline loops: CDR1 SQVTM, CDR2 ANQGSEA. V lost 4 bases and J lost 5, with 12 bases in between. This CDR3 comprises 13 residues. CDR3 sequence (DNA): TGCAGCGTTGGCCCGAGGGGAGATCAGCCCCAGCATTTT. The encoded protein is CSVGPRGDQPQHF.

The sample holds a few counts of this clonotype. This chain uses TRBV12-3 or TRBV12-4 with TRBJ2-7; D is undetermined. CDR3 length equals 14 residues. The V end was cut by 4 bases, the J end by 0 bases, with 10 bases between. CDR3 sequence reads: CASSSHHTSYEQYF. CDR3 coding DNA: TGTGCCAGCAGTTCCCATCACACCTCCTACGAGCAGTACTTC.

The chain joins TRBV24-1 to TRBJ2-7; 11 positions match TRBD2. The V and J ends lost 9 bases and 6 bases, in that order; junction bases with no gene match: 12. Looked up from germline, CDR1 is KGHDR and CDR2 is SFDVKD. The length of the CDR3 is 15 residues. CDR3 sequence reads: CATSSGTSGHFEQYF. CDR3 DNA: TGTGCCACCTCGTCGGGGACTAGCGGACATTTCGAGCAGTACTTC.

The rearrangement uses TRBV7-6 and TRBJ2-5, with 9 bases aligning to TRBD2. J was trimmed by 5 bases and V by 5 bases; bases with no gene match: 9. CDR1 is SGHVS, CDR2 FNYEAQ, per germline. This CDR3 spans 15 amino acids. The CDR3 sequence is CASSLLSGRRETQYF. In DNA, the CDR3 is TGTGCCAGCAGCCTCCTTAGCGGGAGAAGGGAGACCCAGTACTTC.

The chain uses TRBV5-4 and TRBJ2-3; D is perhaps TRBD1 or TRBD2 (6 bases each). Trimming removed 6 bases at V and 4 bases at J, with 15 bases between. The CDR3 runs to 14 residues. The V gene's germline CDR1 is SGHNT and CDR2 YYREEE (reference sequence). The CDR3 DNA sequence: TGTGCCAGCACCATAGTGGGGGGCCCAGATACGCAGTATTTT. Translation gives CASTIVGGPDTQYF.

The chain carries TRBV5-1 and TRBJ2-5; 8 bases match TRBD2. The J segment lost 4 bases and the V segment lost 0 bases, leaving 8 bases of the junction unmatched. CDR1 is SGHRS, CDR2 YFSETQ, per germline. This CDR3 contains 16 residues. DNA for the CDR3: TGCGCCAGCAGCTTGGGGTCCGCGGGGGGCCCAGAGACCCAGTACTTC. It codes for CASSLGSAGGPETQYF.

The table lists this clonotype with a few counts. The J gene is TRBJ2-3, the V gene TRBV15; 7 nucleotides line up with TRBD2. The V gene's germline CDR1 is LNHNV and CDR2 YYDKDF (reference sequence). Trimming cost V 0 bases and J 4 bases; bases outside gene matches: 7. CDR3 length: 16 amino acids. This CDR3 is CATSRDSPGGPDTQYF. The CDR3 DNA sequence: TGTGCCACCAGCAGAGATTCGCCGGGAGGCCCAGATACGCAGTATTTT.

The chain carries TRBV9 and TRBJ2-1, with 7 bases fitting TRBD2. Germline-derived CDR1 and CDR2 are SGDLS and YYNGEE. The length of the CDR3 is 16 residues. Germline trimming cut 1 base from V and 3 bases from J; bases unmatched to any gene: 7. CDR3 sequence reads: CASSVPAGVSYNEQFF. CDR3 bases: TGTGCCAGCAGCGTACCTGCGGGAGTCAGCTACAATGAGCAGTTCTTC.

This clonotype was seen a few times. V gene TRBV9 combines with J gene TRBJ2-1; no reliable D call. The V gene lost 3 bases and the J gene lost 5 bases, with 15 bases spanning the gap. This CDR3 comprises 15 residues. The germline gives CDR1 SGDLS, CDR2 YYNGEE. The DNA for the CDR3 is TGTGCCAGCAGCGAGACCGCTTATTGGGACAATGAGCAGTTCTTC. Its protein is CASSETAYWDNEQFF.

This clonotype has a handful of counts. V is TRBV12-3 or TRBV12-4 and J is TRBJ2-5; D ambiguous. Trimming removed 3 bases from V and 5 bases from J, with 7 bases in between. CDR3 size: 12 residues. The CDR3, as DNA: TGTGCCAGCAGTTTCAGGATGGAGACCCAGTACTTC. Translating it yields CASSFRMETQYF.

The sample holds a few counts of this clonotype. This chain connects TRBV6-2 or TRBV6-3 to TRBJ2-1; possible D gene TRBD2, 6 bases. CDR3 length equals 16 residues. The V end lost 6 bases, the J end lost 0 bases, and 15 bases lay between the germline ends. Germline V gene data show CDR1 as MNHEY and CDR2 as SVGEGT. Written as DNA, the CDR3 is TGTGCCAGCAGCGGTGGGACTGGGAGCTCCTACAATGAGCAGTTCTTC. Residues: CASSGGTGSSYNEQFF.

This clonotype has only a few counts. The chain links TRBV3-1 to TRBJ2-1, with 8 bases fitting TRBD2. V lost 4 bases to trimming and J lost 6 bases; unmatched junction nucleotides: 8. Per the germline V gene, CDR1 is LGHDT and CDR2 is YNNKEL (reference sequence). The CDR3 contains 15 residues. The CDR3 sequence is CASSPPFAGGNEQFF. In nucleotides, the CDR3 is TGTGCCAGCAGCCCCCCTTTTGCGGGAGGCAATGAGCAGTTCTTC.

The chain has TRBV29-1 and TRBJ1-2; 10 bases match TRBD1. Trimming took 0 bases from V and 6 from J; bases not matched to a gene: 4. The germline gives CDR1 SQVTM, CDR2 ANQGSEA. The CDR3 runs 14 residues. As DNA, the CDR3 is TGCAGCGTTGAAGATCGGGGGACAGGGGATGGCTACACCTTC. It encodes CSVEDRGTGDGYTF.

The chain links TRBV10-3 to TRBJ2-7; 9 bases line up with TRBD1. Germline CDR1 reads ENHRY; CDR2 reads SYGVKD. Unmatched junction bases numbered 4, after V lost 7 bases and J lost 0 bases. The length of the CDR3 is 14 residues. The CDR3 region has the DNA TGTGCCATCACCCTGGACAGGGGCTCCTACGAGCAGTACTTC. Residues: CAITLDRGSYEQYF.

This clonotype appeared a single time. For the CDR3, the DNA is TGTGCCAGCAGTCTCTTCACGGGATCCGCTGAAGCTTTCTTT. Encoded protein: CASSLFTGSAEAFF. The rearrangement joins TRBV27 to TRBJ1-1; D is unresolved. V was pared by 5 bases and J by 6 bases, with 16 bases between. Germline V gene sequence: CDR1 MNHEY, CDR2 SMNVEV (reference sequence). The CDR3 has 14 residues.

At least ten counts were recorded for this clonotype. V gene TRBV4-1 combines with J gene TRBJ2-2; 9 bases are shared with TRBD1. The length of the CDR3 is 16 residues. J lost 3 bases, V lost 4 bases, and 6 bases had no gene match. Germline V gene sequence: CDR1 MGHRA, CDR2 YSYEKL. CDR3 sequence reads: CASSRPGQGDTGELFF. In DNA form, the CDR3 reads TGCGCCAGCAGCCGACCGGGACAGGGCGACACCGGGGAGCTGTTTTTT.

This clonotype turned up a few times. The chain links TRBV15 to TRBJ1-4, with D maybe TRBD1 (6 bases). Germline V gene data show CDR1 as LNHNV and CDR2 as YYDKDF (reference sequence). The CDR3 sequence is 17 residues long. V was shortened by 0 bases and J by 4 bases, with 15 bases between the two germline ends. In DNA form, the CDR3 reads TGTGCCACCAGCAGAGACGGTCGGGGGCTCGGTAATGAAAAACTGTTTTTT. Translated, it gives CATSRDGRGLGNEKLFF.

This clonotype was counted only a few times. The rearrangement joins TRBV3-1 to TRBJ2-5; D not resolved. The V gene's germline CDR1 is LGHDT and CDR2 YNNKEL (reference sequence). V was shortened by 0 bases and J by 9 bases, with 8 bases between the two germline ends. The CDR3 length is 12 residues. The CDR3 DNA reads TGTGCCAGCAGCCAAGATCGAACGGCCCAGTACTTC. It codes for CASSQDRTAQYF.

This clonotype was observed a handful of times. J is TRBJ1-2 and V is TRBV7-9; tentative D call: TRBD1 (6 bases). The CDR3 runs 12 residues. CDR1 and CDR2 (germline): SEHNR, FQNEAQ (reference sequence). V was pared by 8 bases and J by 2 bases, with 9 bases between. CDR3 residues: CASQQGNYGYTF. The CDR3 DNA reads as TGTGCCAGCCAACAGGGCAACTATGGCTACACCTTC.

This clonotype has more than one count but fewer than ten. V usage is TRBV4-1 and J usage is TRBJ2-7; 9 bases are shared with TRBD1. V trimming: 2 bases; J trimming: 3 bases; junction bases outside the gene matches: 5. The CDR3 contains 15 residues. Germline V gene data show CDR1 as MGHRA and CDR2 as YSYEKL. The CDR3 is CASSQPTGGGYEQYF. CDR3 coding DNA: TGCGCCAGCAGCCAACCGACAGGGGGAGGCTACGAGCAGTACTTC.

This clonotype was counted only a few times. V and J are TRBV29-1 and TRBJ1-2; the D is unclear. Looked up from germline, CDR1 is SQVTM and CDR2 is ANQGSEA. V was pared by 7 bases and J by 0 bases, with 18 bases between. The CDR3 totals 15 residues. The CDR3 nucleotides are TGCAGCGCCAAAATACAGCGGGAGGCTAACTATGGCTACACCTTC. This encodes CSAKIQREANYGYTF.

V usage is TRBV15 and J usage is TRBJ2-7; 7 positions match TRBD1. This CDR3 has 13 amino acids. The V segment lost 3 bases and the J segment 4 bases; nucleotides outside the gene matches: 3. Germline CDR1 and CDR2: LNHNV and YYDKDF (reference sequence). DNA of the CDR3: TGTGCCACCAGCAGGGGACAGATATACGAGCAGTACTTC. Amino acids: CATSRGQIYEQYF.

There are a few counts of this clonotype. The genes are TRBV10-2 and TRBJ1-2; D unclear. Germline CDR1 WSHSY, CDR2 SAAADI. Trimming stripped 0 bases from V and 8 bases from J, with 22 bases between. The CDR3 is made up of 17 amino acids. The CDR3 DNA reads as TGCGCCAGCAGTGAGTCAGGTGGGCCCGTCACGTCTGGAGGCTACACCTTC. Amino acid sequence: CASSESGGPVTSGGYTF.

This chain joins TRBV7-9 and TRBJ2-3, with 9 bases identical to TRBD2. The germline V gene encodes CDR1 SEHNR and CDR2 FQNEAQ (reference sequence). Losses at the gene ends were 6 bases for V and 6 bases for J; bases not matched to a gene: 13. The CDR3 is made up of 16 amino acids. The CDR3 here is CASRESGLAHEDTQYF. CDR3 in DNA: TGTGCCAGCAGGGAATCGGGACTAGCTCACGAGGATACGCAGTATTTT.

The chain is built from TRBV30 and TRBJ2-2, with TRBD1 identical over 9 bases. This CDR3 has 15 amino acids. Looked up from germline, CDR1 is GTSNPN and CDR2 is SVGIG (reference sequence). Losses at the gene ends were 2 bases for V and 6 bases for J; bases not matched to a gene: 7. CDR3 sequence (DNA): TGTGCCTGGAGTCTCGGACAGGGGTTGGCCGGGGAGCTGTTTTTT. Amino acid sequence: CAWSLGQGLAGELFF.

The sample holds a few counts of this clonotype. The rearrangement uses TRBV24-1 and TRBJ1-5; TRBD1 matches at 12 bases. J was trimmed by 7 bases and V by 2 bases; bases with no gene match: 5. CDR1 and CDR2 from the germline V gene are KGHDR and SFDVKD. The CDR3 has 16 residues. The CDR3 sequence is CATSDSGTGGDQPQHF. The CDR3 DNA sequence: TGTGCCACCAGTGATTCCGGGACAGGGGGCGACCAGCCCCAGCATTTT.